One sample yielded the 12 T cell receptor beta chains listed below, sequenced in a study of identical twins. Each CDR3 protein gets one entry after TCRdb re-called the 5' RACE reads with MiXCR. Among about 490,000 distinct CDR3 sequences listed, around 15% were seen once. The same specimen was also included in a second study, on yellow fever vaccine responses in identical twins.

Sample: CD4+ T cells sorted from blood. The receptors were sampled from a woman between 18 and 30 years old in good health.

The chain links TRBV20-1 to TRBJ2-5; 9 nucleotides agree with TRBD1. Germline trimming cut 0 bases from V and 5 bases from J; bases unmatched to any gene: 10. This CDR3 has 16 amino acids. The germline V gene encodes CDR1 DFQATT and CDR2 SNEGSKA (reference sequence). The CDR3 DNA sequence: TGCAGTGCTAGAGATGGGGGACAGGGTTGGATCGAGACCCAGTACTTC. Translating gives CSARDGGQGWIETQYF.

The genes are TRBV12-3 or TRBV12-4 and TRBJ1-2, with no clear D. The CDR3 consists of 12 residues. V lost 5 bases to trimming and J lost 7 bases, with 11 bases between them. CDR3 sequence reads: CASSPQTAGYTF. CDR3 coding DNA: TGTGCCAGCAGTCCGCAGACTGCTGGCTACACCTTC.

The CDR3 DNA is TGTGCCAGCAGCCAAGTTCCGGGGAAAGGCAATCAGCCCCAGCATTTT. Its protein product is CASSQVPGKGNQPQHF. This rearrangement joins TRBV3-1 to TRBJ1-5, with no clear D. This CDR3 has 16 amino acids. The germline gives CDR1 LGHDT, CDR2 YNNKEL (reference sequence). V was cut by 1 base and J by 2 bases, with 12 bases left in between.

In this sample, this clonotype turned up a few times. The chain couples TRBV28 to TRBJ2-5; TRBD2 agrees at 8 bases. CDR3 size: 16 residues. In germline, CDR1 is MDHEN, CDR2 SYDVKM. V shed 2 bases and J 1 base; nucleotides not matched to a gene: 6. DNA of the CDR3: TGTGCCAGCAGTTTAGGGAGCGGGACTAGCCAAGAGACCCAGTACTTC. This sequence encodes CASSLGSGTSQETQYF. Together with reference TRBV28 and TRBJ2-5, the CDR3 gives the full variable domain: DVKVTQSSRYLVKRTGEKVFLECVQDMDHENMFWYRQDPGLGLRLIYFSYDVKMKEKGDIPEGYSVSREKKERFSLILESASTNQTSMYLCASSLGSGTSQETQYFGPGTRLLVL.

This clonotype was picked up many times. This sequence joins TRBV7-9 and TRBJ2-1, with TRBD2 matching 10 bases. Germline lookup yields CDR1 SEHNR and CDR2 FQNEAQ (reference sequence). Trimming at V came to 6 bases and at J to 2 bases, leaving 10 bases not matched to a gene. This CDR3 comprises 17 residues. The CDR3 loop reads CASSLQAGGLPYNEQFF. The CDR3 region has the DNA TGTGCCAGCAGTCTTCAAGCGGGGGGGCTACCCTACAATGAGCAGTTCTTC.

This clonotype was counted a few times. The chain has TRBV28 and TRBJ2-6, with a tentative D call TRBD2 (5 bases). Germline CDR1 reads MDHEN; CDR2 reads SYDVKM. Trimming pared 2 bases from V and 4 bases from J, leaving 12 bases between. The CDR3 is made up of 16 amino acids. In nucleotides, the CDR3 is TGTGCCAGCAGTTTAAGCGGTAGAGCGGGGGCCAACGTCCTGACTTTC. This translates into CASSLSGRAGANVLTF.

In its sample, this clonotype was seen a few times. This sequence joins TRBV5-1 and TRBJ2-7; perhaps TRBD2 as D (5 bases). Trimming cost V 4 bases and J 0 bases, with 17 bases left between them. CDR1 SGHRS and CDR2 YFSETQ come from the germline V gene. The CDR3 runs 16 residues. CDR3: CASSAQVGAVSYEQYF. CDR3 in DNA: TGCGCCAGCAGCGCCCAGGTGGGAGCGGTCTCCTACGAGCAGTACTTC.

This clonotype was picked up a small number of times. The chain employs TRBV28 and TRBJ2-7; 9 nucleotides agree with TRBD2. Germline loops: CDR1 MDHEN, CDR2 SYDVKM. V gave up 0 bases and J gave up 0 bases; unmatched junction bases: 3. The CDR3 sequence is 16 residues long. CDR3 bases: TGTGCCAGCAGTTTATGGGCGGGGGGGAGCTCCTACGAGCAGTACTTC. Amino acids: CASSLWAGGSSYEQYF.

This clonotype was seen only a few times. This chain uses TRBV29-1 with TRBJ2-7, with TRBD2 identical over 9 bases. The germline V gene has CDR1 SQVTM and CDR2 ANQGSEA. There are 13 residues in the CDR3. With 7 bases clipped from V and 6 bases from J, the junction kept 10 bases outside the gene matches. The CDR3 loop is CSALAGGRLEQYF. CDR3 sequence (DNA): TGCAGCGCCTTGGCGGGAGGGCGACTCGAGCAGTACTTC.

The V call is TRBV20-1, the J call TRBJ2-1; D ambiguous. Germline CDR1 and CDR2: DFQATT and SNEGSKA (reference sequence). The CDR3 runs 12 residues. With 1 base removed from V and 10 bases from J, the gap between germline ends came to 11 bases. CDR3 in amino acids: CSARGPQKEQFF. The CDR3, as DNA: TGCAGTGCTAGAGGCCCCCAAAAAGAGCAGTTCTTC.

This clonotype was counted a few times. This chain uses TRBV2 with TRBJ2-7; D tentatively fits TRBD1 or TRBD2 (5 bases each). The CDR3 is 13 residues long. Per germline, CDR1 SNHLY and CDR2 FYNNEI. The V end was cut by 7 bases, the J end by 2 bases, with 12 bases between. CDR3 sequence: CASKGEGTYEQYV. The CDR3 DNA reads TGTGCCAGCAAGGGCGAGGGGACCTACGAGCAGTACGTC.

This clonotype was picked up a small number of times. The V gene is TRBV7-8, the J gene TRBJ1-1; 8 bases align to TRBD1. The CDR3 extends over 15 amino acids. Unmatched junction bases numbered 11, after V lost 5 bases and J lost 6 bases. Germline V gene lookup returns CDR1 SGHVS and CDR2 FQNEAQ. The CDR3 DNA reads TGTGCCAGCAGCGTGACAGGGGCAATGACTTCTGAAGCTTTCTTT. Its translation: CASSVTGAMTSEAFF.